Shown below are 29 T cell receptor beta chains from a single sample sequenced in a study of blood T cells in healthy people across ages. PCR was performed a second time for roughly 7 to 11 cycles using a sample-barcoded 5' primer and a J-beta primer mix. TCRdb reprocessed the 5' RACE reads via MiXCR and lists one record per CDR3 protein. The table shows 1.2 million to 1.5 million distinct CDR3 sequences, with 45% to 70% occurring only once. Sequencing was done on a sample of blood. These receptors were taken from a man younger than 30 in good health.

This clonotype was counted a few times. This chain uses TRBV6-4 with TRBJ2-5; TRBD1 aligns across 10 bases. The germline V gene has CDR1 MRHNA and CDR2 SNTAGT. CDR3 length: 17 residues. V lost 5 bases and J lost 3; bases outside the gene matches: 12. The DNA of the CDR3 is TGTGCCAGCAGTAGGCCGGGACAGGGGAATTTGGAAGAGACCCAGTACTTC. The encoded protein is CASSRPGQGNLEETQYF.

This chain connects TRBV20-1 to TRBJ2-7, with D perhaps TRBD1 or TRBD2 (5 bases each). The CDR3 is made up of 16 amino acids. Deletions cut 1 base from V and 4 bases from J, with 20 bases between. Germline V lookup: CDR1 DFQATT, CDR2 SNEGSKA (reference sequence). The CDR3, as DNA: TGCAGTGCTAGAGTAGGAGGTCTAGGGGATCTGTACGAGCAGTACTTC. Translating gives CSARVGGLGDLYEQYF.

The sample holds a few counts of this clonotype. The gene calls are TRBV4-1 and TRBJ2-3, with D tentatively TRBD2 (5 bases). Trimming removed 4 bases from V and 4 bases from J, with 15 bases in between. The germline CDR1 and CDR2 sequences are MGHRA and YSYEKL. CDR3 size: 15 residues. CDR3 region: CASSPGLTSPDTQYF. The CDR3 DNA follows: TGCGCCAGCAGCCCAGGACTGACGTCCCCAGATACGCAGTATTTT.

This chain joins TRBV7-2 and TRBJ2-7, with a tentative D call TRBD1 (6 bases). V was pared by 3 bases and J by 1 base, with 13 bases between. CDR1 SGHTA and CDR2 FQGNSA come from the germline V gene. The CDR3 totals 15 residues. CDR3 bases: TGTGCCAGCAGCTTTTCAGGGGTGGCTTCCTACGAGCAGTACTTC. It specifies CASSFSGVASYEQYF.

This clonotype was detected only a few times. The chain carries TRBV6-5 and TRBJ2-5, with D perhaps matching TRBD1 or TRBD2 (5 bases each). The ends were cut back, 2 bases at V and 0 bases at J, with 13 bases in the middle. The germline V gene encodes CDR1 MNHEY and CDR2 SVGAGI. The CDR3 contains 16 residues. The CDR3 DNA reads as TGTGCCAGCAGTTACAATCCGGGACGCGACCAAGAGACCCAGTACTTC. The encoded protein is CASSYNPGRDQETQYF.

This chain connects TRBV12-3 or TRBV12-4 to TRBJ1-1; D not certain. V gave up 6 bases and J gave up 0 bases, with 5 bases separating them. This CDR3 contains 12 residues. The CDR3 reads CASSALNTEAFF. The CDR3, as DNA: TGTGCCAGCAGCGCCCTGAACACTGAAGCTTTCTTT.

This clonotype was seen once. The CDR3 coding sequence is TGTGCCATCAGTGCTGGGCCTATATCGCACAATGAGCAGTTCTTC. It specifies CAISAGPISHNEQFF. This sequence joins TRBV10-3 and TRBJ2-1; D unresolved. V lost 4 bases to trimming and J lost 5 bases, with 15 bases between them. Germline V CDR1 and CDR2: ENHRY, SYGVKD. The CDR3 runs 15 residues.

This clonotype was observed once. One junction end does not reproduce the germline sequence, and a read error may be involved. V and J are TRBV10-3 and TRBJ2-7; D may match TRBD1 or TRBD2 (5 bases each). Germline CDR1 and CDR2: ENHRY and SYGVKD. The CDR3 consists of 15 residues. CDR3 sequence reads: CANSDDSSGPYEQYF. The CDR3 DNA reads TGTGCCAACAGTGACGATTCGTCGGGACCCTACGAGCAGTACTTC.

The chain links TRBV20-1 to TRBJ2-5; 7 bases match TRBD2. CDR3 length equals 16 residues. From germline, CDR1 is DFQATT and CDR2 SNEGSKA (reference sequence). Trimming took 0 bases from V and 0 from J; bases not matched to a gene: 7. The CDR3 bases are TGCAGTGCTAGAGATTGGGCAACTAGCGACCAAGAGACCCAGTACTTC. Encoded protein: CSARDWATSDQETQYF.

The chain employs TRBV20-1 and TRBJ1-1, with TRBD1 matching 7 bases. Trimming removed 3 bases from V and 3 bases from J; junction bases left unmatched: 7. Germline lookup yields CDR1 DFQATT and CDR2 SNEGSKA (reference sequence). This CDR3 spans 14 amino acids. The CDR3 DNA reads as TGCAGTGCTAGGTCAGGGGACAGCTACACTGAAGCTTTCTTT. This encodes CSARSGDSYTEAFF.

This clonotype was found once. The germline gene is not matched at one end of the junction; a read error may be the cause. The chain carries TRBV29-1 and TRBJ2-7, with 8 nucleotides matching TRBD1. Germline-derived CDR1 and CDR2 are SQVTM and ANQGSEA. This CDR3 contains 13 residues. CDR3 DNA sequence: TGCAGCGTTGAGGACAGGGAGGACTACAAGCAGTACTTC. Translated, it gives CSVEDREDYKQYF.

V and J are TRBV28 and TRBJ2-5; D is undetermined. The end of the DNA aligns better with TRBJ2-7, so the J call may be wrong. The CDR3 covers 11 residues. Looked up from germline, CDR1 is MDHEN and CDR2 is SYDVKM. The CDR3 loop is CASGPHYEQYF. For the CDR3, the DNA is TGTGCCAGCGGGCCACATTACGAGCAGTACTTC.

This clonotype came up a few times. The genes are TRBV20-1 and TRBJ2-7; 11 nucleotides line up with TRBD2. Germline trimming cut 1 base from V and 4 bases from J; bases unmatched to any gene: 6. The CDR3 sequence is 15 residues long. CDR1 is DFQATT and CDR2 is SNEGSKA in the germline V gene (reference sequence). The CDR3 DNA follows: TGCAGTGCTAGAGCTGCGACTAGCGGGGCTTACGAGCAGTACTTC. This encodes CSARAATSGAYEQYF.

The chain joins TRBV6-5 to TRBJ2-5; D tentatively reads TRBD1 or TRBD2 (5 bases each). CDR1 is MNHEY, CDR2 SVGAGI, per germline. Trimming took 6 bases from V and 10 from J, leaving 24 bases between them. This CDR3 is 15 amino acids long. The CDR3 is CASRNSGGTHRGQYF. CDR3 nucleotide sequence: TGTGCCAGCAGGAACTCTGGGGGAACCCATAGAGGCCAGTACTTC.

This sequence joins TRBV9 and TRBJ2-7; tentatively, D is TRBD2 (6 bases). The CDR3 has 19 amino acids. CDR1 SGDLS and CDR2 YYNGEE come from the germline V gene. Trimming took off 3 bases at V and 4 bases at J, with 29 bases between the two ends. The CDR3 region is CASSGGGSQGATLPYEQYF. As DNA, the CDR3 is TGTGCCAGCAGCGGAGGAGGGAGCCAGGGAGCCACTCTTCCATACGAGCAGTACTTC.

The V gene is TRBV6-2 or TRBV6-3, the J gene TRBJ2-5; unclear D gene. CDR3 length: 13 residues. Per the germline V gene, CDR1 is MNHEY and CDR2 is SVGEGT. V was cut by 6 bases and J by 5 bases, with 13 bases left in between. CDR3 protein: CASRSPGLETQYF. CDR3 bases: TGTGCCAGCAGAAGTCCGGGTCTCGAGACCCAGTACTTC.

The chain recombines TRBV10-2 with TRBJ2-7; TRBD2 might be the D (5 bases). Trimming took off 7 bases at V and 2 bases at J, with 15 bases between the two ends. The CDR3 has 14 amino acids. Germline V lookup: CDR1 WSHSY, CDR2 SAAADI. The CDR3 coding sequence is TGCGCCAGCAAACCCCGGACTGGACCCTACGAGCAGTACTTC. Translating it yields CASKPRTGPYEQYF.

The DNA for the CDR3 is TGTGCCATCAGTCCTAGGGAGCGGTCCTACGAGCAGTACTTC. Translating it yields CAISPRERSYEQYF. This chain joins TRBV10-3 and TRBJ2-7; TRBD2 might be the D (5 bases). This CDR3 spans 14 amino acids. The germline V gene encodes CDR1 ENHRY and CDR2 SYGVKD. Between the trimmed V and J ends, which lost 5 bases and 1 base, there was a span of 12 bases.

V is TRBV7-9 and J is TRBJ2-3; maybe TRBD2 (5 bases). CDR3 length: 14 residues. Trimming took 3 bases from V and 4 from J, leaving 11 bases between them. Germline-derived CDR1 and CDR2 are SEHNR and FQNEAQ (reference sequence). The CDR3 coding sequence is TGTGCCAGCAGCTTGGAGGTGGGGTCAGATACGCAGTATTTT. Translating it yields CASSLEVGSDTQYF.

This clonotype was seen only a few times. The chain couples TRBV7-2 to TRBJ2-3; D is possibly TRBD1 or TRBD2 (6 bases each). This CDR3 comprises 15 residues. The germline V and J ends were trimmed by 3 bases and 6 bases, with 16 bases remaining between them. Germline CDR1 and CDR2: SGHTA and FQGNSA. CDR3 protein: CASSFTGASIDTQYF. CDR3 DNA: TGTGCCAGCAGCTTTACGGGGGCTAGCATCGATACGCAGTATTTT.

The chain uses TRBV6-1 and TRBJ2-7, with D uncertain. V was pared by 5 bases and J by 3 bases, with 11 bases between. Germline V gives CDR1 MNHNS, CDR2 SASEGT. CDR3 length: 13 residues. In DNA form, the CDR3 reads TGTGCCAGCAGTCTAACTTTCGACTACGAGCAGTACTTC. Translated, it gives CASSLTFDYEQYF.

This clonotype was seen only a few times. J is TRBJ1-5 and V is TRBV5-5; 7 bases line up with TRBD1. The CDR3 loop spans 14 amino acids. V was pared by 1 base and J by 6 bases, with 4 bases of the junction left unmatched. Per the germline V gene, CDR1 is SGHKS and CDR2 is YYEKEE (reference sequence). The CDR3 nucleotides read TGTGCCAGCAGCTTGCAGGGGGATCTTCAGCCCCAGCATTTT. Protein product: CASSLQGDLQPQHF.

This sequence joins TRBV20-1 and TRBJ2-5; TRBD2 might be the D (5 bases). CDR1 is DFQATT, CDR2 SNEGSKA, per germline (reference sequence). The CDR3 spans 13 residues. The V and J ends lost 0 bases and 1 base respectively, with 6 bases between them. The CDR3 reads CSARDGVQETQYF. The CDR3, as DNA: TGCAGTGCTAGAGACGGGGTCCAAGAGACCCAGTACTTC.

This clonotype was counted only a few times. The V and J genes are TRBV2 and TRBJ2-7; D is perhaps TRBD1 (6 bases). The germline V gene has CDR1 SNHLY and CDR2 FYNNEI. Trimming shortened V by 5 bases and J by 1 base, and 15 bases separated the two germline ends. This CDR3 has 15 amino acids. The CDR3 sequence: CASSRGTRTSYEQYF. CDR3 nucleotide sequence: TGTGCCAGCAGTAGAGGGACACGGACTTCCTACGAGCAGTACTTC.

This clonotype was detected only a few times. V gene TRBV7-9 combines with J gene TRBJ2-7, with 10 positions matching TRBD1. CDR3 length equals 15 residues. V dropped 0 bases and J dropped 5; count of bases not matched to a gene: 4. Germline V lookup: CDR1 SEHNR, CDR2 FQNEAQ (reference sequence). This chain's CDR3 is CASSLAGQGLHEQYF. The CDR3 bases are TGTGCCAGCAGCTTAGCGGGACAGGGGCTTCACGAGCAGTACTTC.

The V call is TRBV29-1, the J call TRBJ2-3, with 8 nucleotides matching TRBD1. Germline V gene data show CDR1 as SQVTM and CDR2 as ANQGSEA. This CDR3 has 14 residues. The junction had 8 bases not matched to a gene; V was cut back by 4 bases and J by 5 bases. CDR3 sequence: CSVGPTGDEDTQYF. DNA for the CDR3: TGCAGCGTTGGACCGACAGGGGACGAAGATACGCAGTATTTT.

The chain couples TRBV12-3 or TRBV12-4 to TRBJ2-3, with TRBD2 as a possible D gene (5 bases). This CDR3 has 14 amino acids. V lost 1 base, J lost 8 bases, and 13 bases lay in between. CDR3 bases: TGTGCCAGCAGTTTAGATGGATCTCGGGGTACGCAGTATTTT. Protein: CASSLDGSRGTQYF.

This clonotype was recorded a few times. As DNA, the CDR3 is TGTGCCAGCAGTTATACATCCTCCGAAGATACGCAGTATTTT. It specifies CASSYTSSEDTQYF. V and J are TRBV6-2 or TRBV6-3 and TRBJ2-3; D is ambiguous. Deletions cut 3 bases from V and 5 bases from J, with 12 bases between. The CDR3 consists of 14 residues. Germline-derived CDR1 and CDR2 are MNHEY and SVGEGT.

The V and J genes are TRBV12-3 or TRBV12-4 and TRBJ1-2; 7 bases are shared with TRBD1. Unmatched junction bases numbered 10, after V lost 4 bases and J lost 5 bases. The CDR3 has 15 residues. The CDR3 here is CASSSRQGIRYGYTF. In nucleotides, the CDR3 is TGTGCCAGCAGTTCCAGACAGGGAATTCGATATGGCTACACCTTC.